The sequence of this T cell receptor (beta chain) was determined in a study of beta chain features in type 1 diabetes. This clone occurred a few times. All sorted populations exceeded 95% purity. Investigators reverse transcribed all isolated RNA, so they sequenced expressed TCRB transcripts. Naive, central memory and regulatory T cell samples averaged about 3.57 million reads. The data were produced by immunoSEQ multiplex PCR, yet TCRdb's version contains in-frame clones alone and is incomplete. The profile covers under 250,000 clones, with over 12% appearing a single time and around 0.026% taken by the ten largest. The source material was naive CD4+ T cells from blood. This TCR derives from a woman aged 40 to 55 in good health.

Here the CDR3 DNA reads TGTGCCAGTAGTAAGGGAGAAGATCAGCCCCAGCATTTT. This gives the protein CASSKGEDQPQHF. The rearrangement joins TRBV19 to TRBJ1-5, with no clear D. The length of the CDR3 is 13 residues. The V gene lost 4 bases and the J gene lost 5 bases, with 9 bases spanning the gap. CDR1 LNHDA and CDR2 SQIVND come from the germline V gene (reference sequence).